The clone carrying this T cell receptor beta chain was counted only a few times. The target antigen is unknown. TCRdb passed the RACE reads through MiXCR, listing each CDR3 protein once. The data hold approximately 85,000 distinct CDR3 sequences, with 10% to 13% observed a single time. The source of the sample is a study of human T cells and chemical hapten exposure. Time point noted: patch test 2, 6 weeks after DPC sensitization. Described treatment: therapeutic diphenylcyclopropenone sensitization with weekly scalp DPC. General observations from the study: Among TCRs, those above 1 in 1000 frequency were unaffected by DPC sensitization.

The CDR3 runs 16 residues. Per the germline V gene, CDR1 is LGHDT and CDR2 is YNNKEL (reference sequence). Trimming took off 5 bases at V and 0 bases at J, with 16 bases between the two ends. This TCR derives from a woman between 25 and 40 years old with alopecia areata. Some clones in this sample may be carry-over from other donors' samples. Source: whole blood, taken in connection with sensitization to the hapten diphenylcyclopropenone (DPC). The genes are TRBV3-1 and TRBJ1-1; D ambiguous. The CDR3 sequence is CASSARSGGMNTEAFF. Here the CDR3 DNA reads TGTGCCAGCAGCGCCCGTTCCGGAGGCATGAACACTGAAGCTTTCTTT.